This T cell receptor (beta chain) was sequenced in a study of OX40 agonist ivuxolimab in advanced cancers. General study results and limits: The study found among the lowest clonal expansion in partial responders at 0.1-3.0 mg/kg.

Here immunoSEQ multiplex PCR was the method, and the copy in TCRdb shows in-frame clones only, minus some. The sample includes 75,000 to 100,000 clones, 86% seen only once; the top ten take over 4.5%. The CDR3 contains 15 residues. V was shortened by 0 bases and J by 0 bases, with 8 bases between the two germline ends. Germline CDR1 is SGHRS and CDR2 is YFSETQ. This clone showed up just once. The antigen is undetermined. The chain employs TRBV5-1 and TRBJ2-3; D might be TRBD1 (6 bases). The specimen comprised CD4+ or CD8+ T cells sorted from blood, sampled in a trial of the OX40 agonist ivuxolimab. This TCR came from an adult with an advanced solid tumor such as melanoma, head and neck, liver or kidney cancer. The CDR3 nucleotides read TGCGCCAGCAGCTTGGATGGACAGAGCACAGATACGCAGTATTTT. Its protein is CASSLDGQSTDTQYF. The full variable domain, rest sourced from reference TRBV5-1 and TRBJ2-3, is KAGVTQTPRYLIKTRGQQVTLSCSPISGHRSVSWYQQTPGQGLQFLFEYFSETQRNKGNFPGRFSGRQFSNSRSEMNVSTLELGDSALYLCASSLDGQSTDTQYFGPGTRLTVL.